This TCR beta chain was retrieved from a study of identical twins. TCRdb passed the 5' RACE reads through MiXCR, listing each CDR3 protein once. The table has approximately 470,000 distinct CDR3 sequences, around 14% seen once; the top ten hold approximately 0.52%. Regarding this clonotype: What it recognizes is unknown.

Findings and limits, study-wide: With monozygotic twins, out-of-frame TCR alpha sharing exceeded what models estimated. Excess sharing by twins proved weaker in beta out-of-frame sequences.

The CDR3 is 13 amino acids. CDR1 and CDR2 from the germline V gene are GTSNPN and SVGIG (reference sequence). V lost 4 bases to trimming and J lost 1 base; unmatched junction nucleotides: 1. This same sample was also part of a study on yellow fever vaccine responses in identical twins.

The sequence derives from a woman aged 18 to 35 in good health. J is TRBJ1-5 and V is TRBV30, with 7 bases identical to TRBD1. The sample comprised CD4+ T cells sorted from blood. CDR3 sequence: CAWTTGSNQPQHF. The DNA of the CDR3 is TGTGCCTGGACGACAGGGAGCAATCAGCCCCAGCATTTT.